These 10 T cell receptor beta chains were sequenced from one sample in a study of shared clonotypes between healthy human individuals. The protocol was immunoSEQ multiplex PCR, while the TCRdb copy is restricted to in-frame clones and leaves out a portion. The table has 500,000 to 650,000 clones, around 77% seen once; the top ten hold approximately 12%. The sequenced sample was PBMCs. These receptors were obtained from a woman between 35 and 50 years old in good health. Some clones in this sample may be carry-over from other donors' samples.

This chain's CDR3 is CASSFGSFNYGYTF. The CDR3 DNA sequence: TGTGCCAGCAGCTTCGGCTCTTTTAACTATGGCTACACCTTC. The V call is TRBV7-9, the J call TRBJ1-2; unclear D gene. V dropped 3 bases and J dropped 1 base, with 9 bases sitting between them. The CDR3 is made up of 14 amino acids. The germline V gene has CDR1 SEHNR and CDR2 FQNEAQ (reference sequence).

The chain joins TRBV27 to TRBJ1-5, with D possibly being TRBD1 (6 bases). CDR1 is MNHEY, CDR2 SMNVEV, per germline (reference sequence). The CDR3 is 16 residues long. The V end was cut by 2 bases, the J end by 2 bases, with 13 bases between. This CDR3 reads CASSLQGIIGNQPQHF. As DNA, the CDR3 is TGTGCCAGCAGTTTACAGGGGATAATCGGCAATCAGCCCCAGCATTTT.

The count of this clone is one. This rearrangement joins TRBV11-2 to TRBJ2-3, with no clear D. The V end was cut by 2 bases, the J end by 1 base, with 10 bases between. CDR3 size: 15 residues. Germline V gene lookup returns CDR1 SGHAT and CDR2 FQNNGV. The CDR3 reads CASSLLGGGTDTQYF. The DNA for the CDR3 is TGTGCCAGCAGCTTATTAGGTGGTGGCACAGATACGCAGTATTTT.

This chain uses TRBV5-4 with TRBJ2-1; no clear D gene. The V and J ends lost 0 bases and 9 bases respectively, with 4 bases between them. Germline values: CDR1 SGHNT, CDR2 YYREEE (reference sequence). The CDR3 runs to 11 residues. CDR3 sequence reads: CASSLGSEQFF. In DNA form, the CDR3 reads TGTGCCAGCAGCTTGGGCAGTGAGCAGTTCTTC. The entire variable domain, with the rest obtained from reference TRBV5-4 and TRBJ2-1, is as follows: ETGVTQSPTHLIKTRGQQVTLRCSSQSGHNTVSWYQQALGQGPQFIFQYYREEENGRGNFPPRFSGLQFPNYSSELNVNALELDDSALYLCASSLGSEQFFGPGTRLTVL.

The chain has TRBV30 and TRBJ2-3; D might be TRBD2 (6 bases). The CDR3 spans 14 residues. The germline gives CDR1 GTSNPN, CDR2 SVGIG (reference sequence). V lost 0 bases and J 6 bases, leaving 13 bases between the germline ends. The CDR3 sequence is CAWSVRGGVDTQYF. In DNA form, the CDR3 reads TGTGCCTGGAGTGTACGAGGAGGGGTCGATACGCAGTATTTT.

This chain uses TRBV11-2 with TRBJ2-1, with 13 nucleotides matching TRBD2. V gave up 4 bases and J gave up 7 bases; unmatched junction bases: 4. The CDR3 spans 15 residues. Germline assignment: CDR1 SGHAT and CDR2 FQNNGV. CDR3 amino acids: CASSSGTSGMNEQFF. In nucleotides, the CDR3 is TGTGCCAGCAGCTCCGGGACTAGCGGGATGAATGAGCAGTTCTTC. Filled out from reference TRBV11-2 and TRBJ2-1, the complete variable domain reads EAGVAQSPRYKIIEKRQSVAFWCNPISGHATLYWYQQILGQGPKLLIQFQNNGVVDDSQLPKDRFSAERLKGVDSTLKIQPAKLEDSAVYLCASSSGTSGMNEQFFGPGTRLTVL.

This clone was picked up many times. V and J are TRBV27 and TRBJ2-3; 7 nucleotides align to TRBD2. There are 15 residues in the CDR3. The J segment lost 0 bases and the V segment lost 5 bases, leaving 5 bases of the junction unmatched. In germline, CDR1 is MNHEY, CDR2 SMNVEV (reference sequence). The CDR3 sequence: CASSPRTSSTDTQYF. The CDR3 DNA is TGTGCCAGCAGTCCGCGGACTAGTAGCACAGATACGCAGTATTTT.

This clone was observed once. The V and J genes are TRBV6-1 and TRBJ1-1; D remains unclear. V was pared by 4 bases and J by 0 bases, with 9 bases between. The CDR3 extends over 14 amino acids. Germline V lookup: CDR1 MNHNS, CDR2 SASEGT. The CDR3 protein is CASSALSVNTEAFF. The DNA for the CDR3 is TGTGCCAGCAGTGCCCTATCAGTGAACACTGAAGCTTTCTTT.

This clone is judged medium-sized. This chain uses TRBV6-5 with TRBJ2-2, with TRBD1 identical over 7 bases. The trim removed 6 bases at V and 6 bases at J, leaving 4 bases unmatched. The CDR3 length is 13 residues. Germline V gene data show CDR1 as MNHEY and CDR2 as SVGAGI. CDR3 nucleotide sequence: TGTGCCAGCAGCACAGGGGACGCCGGGGAGCTGTTTTTT. Protein product: CASSTGDAGELFF.

This clone has at least ten counts. The genes are TRBV30 and TRBJ2-1; D tentatively fits TRBD1 or TRBD2 (5 bases each). V was trimmed by 0 bases and J by 9 bases, leaving 9 bases between them. The length of the CDR3 is 12 residues. CDR1 and CDR2 (germline): GTSNPN, SVGIG (reference sequence). The CDR3 sequence is CAWSVWGSEQFF. CDR3 DNA sequence: TGTGCCTGGAGTGTATGGGGGAGTGAGCAGTTCTTC.